The text below deals with one T cell receptor (beta chain). These data originate in a study of PD-1 blockade in classical Hodgkin lymphoma. Study information: Nivolumab dosed at 3 mg/kg went to patients intravenously every 2 weeks.

Time point defined: cycle 4 day 1 (C4D1), after more than 5 weeks of nivolumab. All the patients suffered relapse after autologous stem cell transplantation, and brentuximab vedotin exposure differed. The data were produced by immunoSEQ multiplex PCR, yet TCRdb's version contains in-frame clones alone and is incomplete. The data show 100,000 or so clones, around nine tenths seen once. CDR1 and CDR2 (germline): SGHDT, YYEEEE. Deletions cut 4 bases from V and 3 bases from J, with 21 bases between. The CDR3 sequence is 17 residues long. The input for sequencing was peripheral blood mononuclear cells (PBMCs), taken before the fourth cycle of nivolumab. V usage is TRBV5-6 and J usage is TRBJ2-3; weak D call: TRBD1 (6 bases). The receptor's source is a human donor with classical Hodgkin lymphoma. The CDR3 DNA reads TGTGCCAGCAGCCAATCCTCAGGGGACGGGGCAACAGATACGCAGTATTTT. Translation: CASSQSSGDGATDTQYF.